This T cell receptor beta chain comes out of a study of blood T cell repertoires in COVID-19 (TCRdb year 2020). As for the study more broadly: Samples covering the acute and convalescent phases of COVID-19 were provided by collaborators in the United States, Italy and Spain. Nearly every sample came with metadata listing a de-identified subject ID, COVID-19 status, age in years and sex. HLA class I and class II types, where available, came from metadata supplied by the sample provider rather than from assay-based typing. Samples came from the ongoing ImmuneRACE study (first 160 participants) plus 1,254 subjects from 6 global collaborators. The material from the prospective study consisted of cDNA or gDNA derived from T cells, B-cell-depleted T cells, or PBMCs. The repertoires were released in a freely available public database intended as a resource for research on the immune response to SARS-CoV-2. Subjects who had been exposed to COVID-19, were actively infected with it, or had recovered from it provided the deeply sampled blood TCRbeta repertoires that made up the dataset. What the authors observed across the whole study: How much clinical and demographic metadata was included differed by source and by participant, and the metadata was provided uncurated.

Each collaborating institution followed its own protocols to collect whole blood in K2EDTA tubes. For TCRbeta analysis, collaborator samples were shipped as frozen whole blood, as isolated PBMCs, or as DNA extracted from either sample type. For this clone: What this receptor recognizes is not known. No quality values exist for individual bases; no much larger clone is one base distant.

The CDR3 measures 11 amino acids from cysteine to phenylalanine. Only CDR3 DNA is held: 33 bases, read in frame from base 1. For CDR1 and CDR2, the germline V gene (reference sequence) lists LNHDA and SQIVND. Trimming removed 5 bases from V and 10 bases from J, leaving 8 bases between the germline ends. The immunoSEQ Assay, a bias-controlled multiplex PCR, was used to amplify TCRbeta CDR3 regions from genomic DNA. The original methods were these. Nucleated cell counts per sample were estimated from amplification of reference gene primers within the assay. To quantify the absolute abundance of each unique TCRbeta CDR3 rearrangement, sequence reads were collapsed and filtered. For each sample, productive Simpson clonality was calculated as the square root of Simpson's diversity index across productive rearrangements. TCRdb provides this immuneACCESS table in a form limited to in-frame rearrangements. Some clones are lacking; in checked studies, under half of them reflect an unresolved V gene, and why the rest are absent is not known. Clone size and V and J calls were adopted from that table, with D and trimming inferred from the DNA. The sample table contains more than 200,000 clones; only one count was recorded for 80% to 90% of them. 2% to 2.5% of the sample is in the top ten clones.

This TCR derives from a woman between 50 and 59 years old with acute or convalescent COVID-19. Sequencing was performed on peripheral blood. The chain couples TRBV19 to TRBJ1-4, with the D gene too uncertain to name. CDR3 region: CASSPSGKLFF. The DNA is TGTGCCAGTAGTCCGAGTGGAAAACTGTTTTTT.